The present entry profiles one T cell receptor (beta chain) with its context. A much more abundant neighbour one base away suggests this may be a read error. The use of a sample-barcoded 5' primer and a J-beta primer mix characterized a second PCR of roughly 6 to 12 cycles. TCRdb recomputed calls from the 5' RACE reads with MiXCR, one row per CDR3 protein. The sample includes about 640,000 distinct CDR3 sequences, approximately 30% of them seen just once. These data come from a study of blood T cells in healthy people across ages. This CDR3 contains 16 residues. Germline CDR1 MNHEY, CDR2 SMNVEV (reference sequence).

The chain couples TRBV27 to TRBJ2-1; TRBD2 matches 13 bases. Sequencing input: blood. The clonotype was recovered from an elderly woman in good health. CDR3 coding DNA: TGTGCCAACAGTTTGCGTACTAGCGGGGGGGACAATGAGCAGTTCTTC. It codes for CANSLRTSGGDNEQFF.